This TCR beta chain was recovered during a study of cytomegalovirus exposure and HLA in healthy donors. Whole-study findings and limits: Researchers reported that three CMV-associated chains were confirmed in vitro as CMV antigen-specific.

Among the donors, all were healthy bone marrow donors. The CDR3 is 16 amino acids. Germline loops: CDR1 MGHRA, CDR2 YSYEKL. V was clipped by 6 bases and J by 5 bases, with 22 bases between them. Concerning this clone itself: The antigen remains unidentified.

PCR employed 60 Vbeta and 13 Jbeta primers. Produced via immunoSEQ multiplex PCR; TCRdb's table is partial and in-frame only. The repertoire holds roughly 51,000 clones, about 81% seen once, with 2% to 2.5% in the top ten. This chain links TRBV4-1 with TRBJ2-5; D is unresolved. The sequencing input was PBMCs. The receptor was isolated from a boy younger than 18 in good health and CMV-seropositive. The CDR3 is CASSYETPNGYETQYF. As DNA, the CDR3 is TGCGCCAGCAGTTACGAGACCCCTAACGGGTACGAGACCCAGTACTTC.